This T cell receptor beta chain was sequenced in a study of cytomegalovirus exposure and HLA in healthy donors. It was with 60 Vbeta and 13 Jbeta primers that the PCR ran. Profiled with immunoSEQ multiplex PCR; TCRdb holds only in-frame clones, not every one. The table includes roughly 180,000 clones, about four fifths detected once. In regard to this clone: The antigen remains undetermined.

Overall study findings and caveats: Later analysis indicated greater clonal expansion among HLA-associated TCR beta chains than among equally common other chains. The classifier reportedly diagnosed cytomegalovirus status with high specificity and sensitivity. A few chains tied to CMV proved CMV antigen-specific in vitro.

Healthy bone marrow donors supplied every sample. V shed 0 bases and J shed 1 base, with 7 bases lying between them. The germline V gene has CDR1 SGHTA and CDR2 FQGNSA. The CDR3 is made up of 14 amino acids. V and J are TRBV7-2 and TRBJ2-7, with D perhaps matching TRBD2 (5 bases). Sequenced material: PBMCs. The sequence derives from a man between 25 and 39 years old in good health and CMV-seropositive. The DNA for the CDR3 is TGTGCCAGCAGCTTAGCCGAGGGATCCTACGAGCAGTACTTC. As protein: CASSLAEGSYEQYF.